This note documents a single T cell receptor (beta chain) sequence. The antigen is undetermined. Trimming pared 0 bases from V and 11 bases from J, leaving 19 bases between. This CDR3 comprises 15 residues. Looked up from germline, CDR1 is LNHNV and CDR2 is YYDKDF (reference sequence). The data derive from a study of T cell repertoires in cytomegalovirus infection. Study background: Public TCR beta signatures provided an indication of both CMV infection and a matching HLA type. General observations from the study: Dominating the ex vivo response were TCR beta clonotypes that were CMV-specific and HLA-C-restricted. Cumulative frequency (of public TCR beta family members) identified carriers of CMV plus the relevant HLA.

TCRdb ran MiXCR on the reads and lists one entry per CDR3 protein. The sample holds 290,000 or so distinct CDR3 sequences, 9.6% seen once. V gene TRBV15 combines with J gene TRBJ1-1; D is possibly TRBD1 (5 bases). This clonotype originated in a human donor in good health (CMV status not recorded). Some clones in this sample may be carry-over from other donors' samples. Sequencing was performed on PBMCs. CDR3 DNA: TGTGCCACCAGCAGAGATCTGAAAGGGGCTGAGGATGCTTTCTTT. This translates into CATSRDLKGAEDAFF.